Presented here are 25 T cell receptor beta chains from one specimen sequenced in a study of cytomegalovirus exposure and HLA in healthy donors. The PCR made use of 60 Vbeta and 13 Jbeta primers. Clones were sequenced by immunoSEQ multiplex PCR, and TCRdb holds only the in-frame ones, with some missing. The sample holds 100,000 to 150,000 clones, under 12% seen once. Input material: PBMCs. All receptors come from a woman under 30 in good health and CMV-seropositive.

This chain connects TRBV9 to TRBJ2-5, with D tentatively TRBD1 (6 bases). CDR3 size: 16 residues. Germline CDR1 is SGDLS and CDR2 is YYNGEE. The V gene lost 4 bases and the J gene lost 2 bases, with 18 bases spanning the gap. The CDR3 region is CASSLLPRDTQETQYF. The CDR3, as DNA: TGTGCCAGCAGCCTCCTACCCAGGGACACGCAAGAGACCCAGTACTTC.

The genes are TRBV28 and TRBJ1-5; 7 nucleotides match TRBD1. The CDR3 loop spans 13 amino acids. The germline V gene encodes CDR1 MDHEN and CDR2 SYDVKM. The V and J ends lost 6 bases and 6 bases, in that order; junction bases with no gene match: 5. CDR3 coding DNA: TGTGCCAGCAGACGACAGGGAAGTCAGCCCCAGCATTTT. Encoded protein: CASRRQGSQPQHF.

This clone was observed a handful of times. The chain joins TRBV5-1 to TRBJ2-3; 10 nucleotides match TRBD2. CDR1 and CDR2 (germline): SGHRS, YFSETQ. The CDR3 has 15 amino acids. With V trimmed by 4 bases and J by 3 bases, 5 bases remained unmatched. This CDR3 is CASSVSTSGTDTQYF. In nucleotides, the CDR3 is TGCGCCAGCAGCGTTTCGACTAGCGGGACAGATACGCAGTATTTT.

This clone was counted only a few times. The CDR3: CASSRSATYEQYF. Written as DNA, the CDR3 is TGCGCCAGCAGTCGATCCGCTACCTACGAGCAGTACTTC. The chain is built from TRBV10-1 and TRBJ2-7; D gene ambiguous. The CDR3 loop spans 13 amino acids. Germline-derived CDR1 and CDR2 are WNHNN and SYGVQD (reference sequence). V lost 5 bases to trimming and J lost 2 bases, with 10 bases between them.

The V call is TRBV5-5, the J call TRBJ2-4; no reliable D call. The CDR3 runs to 13 residues. The V end lost 0 bases, the J end lost 6 bases, and 7 bases lay between the germline ends. Looked up from germline, CDR1 is SGHKS and CDR2 is YYEKEE (reference sequence). CDR3: CASSLASGNIQYF. Here the CDR3 DNA reads TGTGCCAGCAGCTTGGCCTCGGGAAACATTCAGTACTTC.

The chain recombines TRBV2 with TRBJ2-7, with 12 nucleotides matching TRBD2. Germline-derived CDR1 and CDR2 are SNHLY and FYNNEI. The CDR3 loop spans 14 amino acids. With 8 bases clipped from V and 2 bases from J, the junction kept 4 bases outside the gene matches. The CDR3 here is CASSLAGGPYEQYF. The CDR3, as DNA: TGTGCCAGCTCGCTAGCGGGAGGGCCCTACGAGCAGTACTTC.

This clone was found a few times. The CDR3, as DNA: TGTGCCAGCAGCCCAACAGCCACAGGGGGCTTACCTGAAGCTTTCTTT. Its translation: CASSPTATGGLPEAFF. The rearrangement links TRBV7-8 to TRBJ1-1, with 9 positions matching TRBD1. The CDR3 runs 16 residues. CDR1 is SGHVS and CDR2 is FQNEAQ in the germline V gene. The junction had 13 bases not matched to a gene; V was cut back by 5 bases and J by 6 bases.

The chain employs TRBV6-5 and TRBJ2-2; 7 nucleotides agree with TRBD1. CDR1 is MNHEY, CDR2 SVGAGI, per germline. This CDR3 contains 15 residues. V was pared by 5 bases and J by 4 bases, with 7 bases of the junction left unmatched. The DNA for the CDR3 is TGTGCCAGCAGTCAAGGGACAGCAATCACCGGGGAGCTGTTTTTT. It encodes CASSQGTAITGELFF.

This clone has only a few counts. The gene calls are TRBV6-5 and TRBJ2-7; 11 nucleotides line up with TRBD2. This CDR3 comprises 16 residues. J gave up 3 bases and V 2 bases, and 6 bases lay outside the gene matches. The V gene's germline CDR1 is MNHEY and CDR2 SVGAGI. The CDR3 DNA reads as TGTGCCAGCAGTTACGGGCTAGCGGGAGGTTTCTACGAGCAGTACTTC. Residues: CASSYGLAGGFYEQYF.

This rearrangement joins TRBV5-1 to TRBJ2-7, with D maybe TRBD1 (6 bases). The CDR3 is 13 residues long. Per germline, CDR1 SGHRS and CDR2 YFSETQ. V was shortened by 4 bases and J by 4 bases, with 12 bases between the two germline ends. CDR3 in DNA: TGCGCCAGCAGCGTCGGACAGAAATACGAGCAGTACTTC. Its translation: CASSVGQKYEQYF.

In this sample, this clone turned up a few times. V gene TRBV9 combines with J gene TRBJ2-4; possible D gene TRBD1, 5 bases. The CDR3 runs 17 residues. Germline CDR1 SGDLS, CDR2 YYNGEE. V was cut by 4 bases and J by 1 base, with 18 bases left in between. The CDR3 DNA reads as TGTGCCAGCAGCCCCAGTCCCCAGGGTACGGCCAAAAACATTCAGTACTTC. Translation: CASSPSPQGTAKNIQYF.

CDR3 bases: TGTGCCAGCAGTGAAAACCGACAGGGTGGTGAAAAACTGTTTTTT. Encoded protein: CASSENRQGGEKLFF. V and J are TRBV2 and TRBJ1-4, with 7 nucleotides matching TRBD1. Germline assignment: CDR1 SNHLY and CDR2 FYNNEI. The J segment lost 7 bases and the V segment lost 2 bases, leaving 7 bases of the junction unmatched. The CDR3 totals 15 residues.

V and J are TRBV5-1 and TRBJ1-2; possible D gene TRBD1, 5 bases. Trimming took off 6 bases at V and 8 bases at J, with 20 bases between the two ends. Germline loops: CDR1 SGHRS, CDR2 YFSETQ. The CDR3 is made up of 14 amino acids. The CDR3: CASKRIRRVGGYTF. The CDR3 nucleotides read TGCGCCAGCAAAAGAATACGCAGGGTCGGCGGCTACACCTTC.

The chain combines TRBV18 with TRBJ2-3, with no clear D. The germline V gene has CDR1 KGHSH and CDR2 LQKENI. The CDR3 runs to 13 residues. The V and J ends lost 4 bases and 4 bases respectively, with 9 bases between them. In DNA form, the CDR3 reads TGTGCCAGCTCACTTACAGTTCCAGATACGCAGTATTTT. It encodes CASSLTVPDTQYF.

Notes on this clone: The sample carries other DNA sequences with the same CDR3. The V and J genes are TRBV5-1 and TRBJ1-1, with D perhaps matching TRBD1 (6 bases). V was clipped by 4 bases and J by 1 base, with 11 bases between them. The germline gives CDR1 SGHRS, CDR2 YFSETQ. This CDR3 comprises 14 residues. CDR3 in amino acids: CASSPQGGNTEAFF. The CDR3 bases are TGCGCCAGCAGCCCGCAAGGGGGGAACACTGAAGCTTTCTTT. Complete variable domain (other parts from reference TRBV5-1 and TRBJ1-1): KAGVTQTPRYLIKTRGQQVTLSCSPISGHRSVSWYQQTPGQGLQFLFEYFSETQRNKGNFPGRFSGRQFSNSRSEMNVSTLELGDSALYLCASSPQGGNTEAFFGQGTRLTVV.

This clone was seen only a few times. CDR3 amino acids: CASSQTGTGVSGNTIYF. In nucleotides, the CDR3 is TGTGCCAGCAGCCAAACCGGGACAGGGGTCTCTGGAAACACCATATATTTT. The chain uses TRBV14 and TRBJ1-3, with 10 bases matching TRBD1. From germline, CDR1 is SGHDN and CDR2 FVKESK. The CDR3 is 17 amino acids. J lost 0 bases, V lost 2 bases, and 4 bases had no gene match.

Only a few counts were recorded for this clone. The chain uses TRBV7-9 and TRBJ2-1, with 9 bases lining up with TRBD2. The CDR3 consists of 17 residues. Germline lookup yields CDR1 SEHNR and CDR2 FQNEAQ (reference sequence). J gave up 4 bases and V 5 bases, and 12 bases lay outside the gene matches. CDR3 protein: CASSPTTSGPTYNEQFF. As DNA, the CDR3 is TGTGCCAGCAGCCCTACTACTAGCGGGCCCACTTACAATGAGCAGTTCTTC.

The chain recombines TRBV10-3 with TRBJ2-7; the D gene is possibly TRBD1 (5 bases). Deletions cut 3 bases from V and 2 bases from J, with 11 bases between. The CDR3 has 14 residues. Germline-derived CDR1 and CDR2 are ENHRY and SYGVKD. Written as DNA, the CDR3 is TGTGCCATCAGTGACAGTAAGGGGCCCTACGAGCAGTACTTC. Translated: CAISDSKGPYEQYF.

The chain carries TRBV9 and TRBJ1-2; 12 bases align to TRBD1. This CDR3 spans 14 amino acids. V was clipped by 3 bases and J by 7 bases; unmatched bases: 4. In germline, CDR1 is SGDLS, CDR2 YYNGEE. The CDR3 sequence: CASSEGTGGSGYTF. DNA for the CDR3: TGTGCCAGCAGCGAGGGGACAGGGGGCAGTGGCTACACCTTC.

This clone turned up a few times. This rearrangement joins TRBV4-1 to TRBJ1-2, with 7 bases fitting TRBD1. The germline CDR1 and CDR2 sequences are MGHRA and YSYEKL. The V gene end was trimmed by 1 base and the J gene end by 2 bases; junction bases not matched to a gene: 4. The CDR3 consists of 15 residues. CDR3 nucleotides: TGCGCCAGCAGCCAAGCGGAAGGGGGCAACTATGGCTACACCTTC. It yields the protein CASSQAEGGNYGYTF.

This clone was observed a handful of times. This chain connects TRBV21-1 to TRBJ2-1; the table names TRBD2, a call not compared with the DNA. TRBV21-1 has pseudogene status. The CDR3 contains 17 residues. The CDR3 loop is CASSIPTNLRWGNEQFF. As DNA, the CDR3 is TGTGCCAGCAGTATCCCGACTAACCTGCGATGGGGCAATGAGCAGTTCTTC.

This clone has only a few counts. The same CDR3 arises from other DNA sequences in this sample as well. This chain joins TRBV30 and TRBJ1-6, with 7 bases identical to TRBD1. The germline CDR1 and CDR2 sequences are GTSNPN and SVGIG (reference sequence). V gave up 1 base and J gave up 9 bases; unmatched junction bases: 3. The CDR3 length is 13 residues. The CDR3 nucleotides read TGTGCCTGGAGTGAAGGGGGCCGTTCACCCCTCCACTTT. This gives the protein CAWSEGGRSPLHF. Filled out from reference TRBV30 and TRBJ1-6, the complete variable domain reads SQTIHQWPATLVQPVGSPLSLECTVEGTSNPNLYWYRQAAGRGLQLLFYSVGIGQISSEVPQNLSASRPQDRQFILSSKKLLLSDSGFYLCAWSEGGRSPLHFGNGTRLTVT.

Only a few counts were recorded for this clone. The chain has TRBV11-2 and TRBJ1-2, with D unresolved. V was pared by 6 bases and J by 2 bases, with 7 bases between. The CDR3 extends over 12 amino acids. CDR1 and CDR2 from the germline V gene are SGHAT and FQNNGV. For the CDR3, the DNA is TGTGCCAGCAGGGGCTCCAACTATGGCTACACCTTC. It yields the protein CASRGSNYGYTF.

This clone was seen a handful of times. The rearrangement uses TRBV15 and TRBJ1-5, with D possibly being TRBD1 (5 bases). This CDR3 is built from 14 residues. Germline values: CDR1 LNHNV, CDR2 YYDKDF (reference sequence). V was trimmed by 5 bases and J by 7 bases, leaving 15 bases between them. CDR3 bases: TGTGCCACCAGCCCCGAAAGGGGCTTCCAGCCCCAGCATTTT. Amino acids: CATSPERGFQPQHF.

This chain links TRBV11-1 with TRBJ2-5; no reliable D call. The CDR3 covers 13 residues. V lost 2 bases to trimming and J lost 2 bases, with 6 bases between them. Germline CDR1 SGHAT, CDR2 FQDESV (reference sequence). DNA for the CDR3: TGTGCCAGCAGCTTACACTCACAAGAGACCCAGTACTTC. Its translation: CASSLHSQETQYF.